These 8 T cell receptor beta chains originate from one sample sequenced in a study of blood T cell repertoires in COVID-19. The repertoire was sequenced with immunoSEQ multiplex PCR; TCRdb's copy has only in-frame clones and lacks some. There are roughly 180,000 clones in the sample; 82% occur only once, and 10% lies in the top ten. The source material was peripheral blood. These receptors originate from a woman aged 80 or over with active or convalescent COVID-19.

This chain uses TRBV5-5 with TRBJ2-5, with D perhaps matching TRBD1 (6 bases). Germline assignment: CDR1 SGHKS and CDR2 YYEKEE (reference sequence). V lost 0 bases, J lost 3 bases, and 9 bases lay in between. CDR3 length: 14 residues. CDR3 sequence (DNA): TGTGCCAGCAGCTTGGATACAGGGAAAGAGACCCAGTACTTC. Protein sequence: CASSLDTGKETQYF.

This clone was counted once. CDR3 sequence (DNA): TGTGCCAGTAGTTTGGCGGGAGACATTCAGTACTTC. Translated: CASSLAGDIQYF. The chain uses TRBV19 and TRBJ2-4; 7 bases are shared with TRBD2. Trimming took 5 bases from V and 8 from J; bases not matched to a gene: 3. CDR3 length equals 12 residues. In germline, CDR1 is LNHDA, CDR2 SQIVND (reference sequence).

The chain joins TRBV5-1 to TRBJ2-1; D call uncertain. Germline CDR1 is SGHRS and CDR2 is YFSETQ. This CDR3 contains 14 residues. V was cut by 4 bases and J by 6 bases, with 14 bases left in between. This CDR3 reads CASSPSLVVNEQFF. The CDR3 DNA reads as TGCGCCAGCAGCCCCTCCCTAGTTGTCAATGAGCAGTTCTTC.

The J gene is TRBJ2-3, the V gene TRBV2; maybe TRBD2 (5 bases). Germline V lookup: CDR1 SNHLY, CDR2 FYNNEI. This CDR3 is built from 14 residues. The V end lost 6 bases, the J end lost 1 base, and 11 bases lay between the germline ends. The CDR3 loop reads CASRVRDGTDTQYF. The CDR3 nucleotides read TGTGCCAGCAGAGTTCGGGATGGCACAGATACGCAGTATTTT.

The chain recombines TRBV5-1 with TRBJ2-1, with 12 nucleotides matching TRBD2. The CDR3 sequence is 15 residues long. Trimming cost V 1 base and J 8 bases; bases outside gene matches: 4. Germline CDR1 is SGHRS and CDR2 is YFSETQ. Here the CDR3 DNA reads TGCGCCAGCAGCTTGCCTCGGACTAGCGGGGATGAGCAGTTCTTC. Translating gives CASSLPRTSGDEQFF.

This chain links TRBV27 with TRBJ1-2; maybe TRBD1 (6 bases). The CDR3 covers 14 residues. Germline V gives CDR1 MNHEY, CDR2 SMNVEV (reference sequence). With 7 bases removed from V and 5 bases from J, the gap between germline ends came to 17 bases. In nucleotides, the CDR3 is TGTGCCAGCATTTCTCGTCGGGGGGCTTATGGCTACACCTTC. Its protein product is CASISRRGAYGYTF.

The gene calls are TRBV7-8 and TRBJ2-5; D is ambiguous. V lost 3 bases and J 2 bases, leaving 10 bases between the germline ends. This CDR3 is built from 14 residues. Germline values: CDR1 SGHVS, CDR2 FQNEAQ. The CDR3 loop is CASSFLLSQETQYF. CDR3 DNA sequence: TGTGCCAGCAGCTTTTTACTGAGTCAAGAGACCCAGTACTTC.

The chain couples TRBV6-5 to TRBJ1-2; 8 nucleotides agree with TRBD1. This CDR3 contains 15 residues. V dropped 7 bases and J dropped 4; count of bases not matched to a gene: 11. Looked up from germline, CDR1 is MNHEY and CDR2 is SVGAGI. CDR3 protein: CASTAGGYGGYGYTF. The CDR3 DNA follows: TGTGCCAGCACGGCAGGGGGCTACGGTGGCTATGGCTACACCTTC.